A single sample gave rise to the 20 T cell receptor beta chains below, sequenced in a study of tumor and adjacent non-tumor tissue in lung cancer. The template was RNA from unsorted bulk tissue. Three rounds of nested PCR, following a modified ARM-PCR protocol, produced the TCRbeta library. TCRdb analysed the multiplex PCR reads with MiXCR anew, one entry per CDR3 protein. The sample consists of about 75,000 distinct CDR3 sequences, under 85% of them appearing once. The sample consisted of lung tumor tissue. The receptors derive from a woman aged 45-59 years with non-small cell lung cancer.

This chain uses TRBV12-3 or TRBV12-4 with TRBJ2-1; D possibly uses TRBD1 or TRBD2 (7 bases each). Trimming shortened V by 5 bases and J by 13 bases, and 24 bases separated the two germline ends. CDR3 length equals 15 residues. The CDR3 loop reads CASSHWNRGGGDQFF. DNA of the CDR3: TGTGCCAGCAGTCACTGGAACAGGGGAGGGGGTGATCAGTTCTTC.

Of note for this clonotype: The junction does not match germline at one end; this may be a read error. The chain couples TRBV5-1 to TRBJ2-7; 8 nucleotides agree with TRBD1. CDR1 is SGHRS, CDR2 YFSETQ, per germline. The CDR3 has 15 residues. The CDR3 DNA follows: TGCGCCAGAAGCTTGGTGGGAGACAGGGGTCGTGAGCAATACTTC. Amino acids: CARSLVGDRGREQYF.

This clonotype occurred many times. The chain has TRBV7-9 and TRBJ2-3; 11 bases are a match to TRBD2. Germline V gene sequence: CDR1 SEHNR, CDR2 FQNEAQ (reference sequence). The junction had 7 bases not matched to a gene; V was cut back by 5 bases and J by 9 bases. The CDR3 has 14 amino acids. The CDR3 sequence is CASSPGTSGVTQYF. CDR3 coding DNA: TGTGCCAGCAGCCCCGGGACTAGCGGCGTGACGCAGTATTTT.

This clonotype was found a few times. This clone may be a read error of a much larger clone one base away. The V gene is TRBV24-1, the J gene TRBJ2-2, with 8 bases identical to TRBD1. The CDR3 covers 15 residues. V gave up 6 bases and J gave up 3 bases; unmatched junction bases: 5. Looked up from germline, CDR1 is KGHDR and CDR2 is SFDVKD. The CDR3 sequence: CATSKGQDYTGELFF. CDR3 sequence (DNA): TGTGCCACCAGTAAGGGACAGGACTACACCGGGGAGCTGTTTTTT.

The chain carries TRBV12-5 and TRBJ2-7; tentatively, D is TRBD1 (5 bases). V was clipped by 8 bases and J by 2 bases, with 19 bases between them. CDR1 is LGHNT and CDR2 is FRNRAP in the germline V gene. The length of the CDR3 is 15 residues. In DNA, the CDR3 is TGTGCTAGTTGTCCCATGATAGGGGAACCCTACGAGCAGTACTTC. It is translated as CASCPMIGEPYEQYF.

This clonotype was counted at least ten times. This chain connects TRBV20-1 to TRBJ2-3; D is possibly TRBD1 or TRBD2 (5 bases each). The CDR3 has 14 residues. V was pared by 1 base and J by 2 bases, with 10 bases between. Germline loops: CDR1 DFQATT, CDR2 SNEGSKA (reference sequence). The CDR3 DNA reads TGCAGTGCTAGAGGGGGGACGGCCACAGATACGCAGTATTTT. Its translation is CSARGGTATDTQYF.

As concerns this clonotype: Sequence at one end of the junction differs from germline and may be a read error. The chain carries TRBV12-3 or TRBV12-4 and TRBJ2-1; D ambiguous. The CDR3 is made up of 12 amino acids. CDR3 bases: TGTGCCAGCGGTTTATCGCGGAATGAGCAGTTCTTT. It translates to CASGLSRNEQFF.

Comment on this clonotype: The conserved phenylalanine or tryptophan is not found at the CDR3 terminus, so this likely reflects a read error. This sequence joins TRBV29-1 and TRBJ1-1; D perhaps matches TRBD1 (5 bases). CDR3 length: 16 residues. CDR1 SQVTM and CDR2 ANQGSEA come from the germline V gene. The CDR3 DNA reads as TGCAGCATTGAAGGGACCTCGACCGCTTTAGAAGCTGAAGCTTTCTCT. This codes for CSIEGTSTALEAEAFS.

This clonotype appeared many times. V and J are TRBV7-9 and TRBJ2-6, with D unclear. The V end lost 7 bases, the J end lost 1 base, and 11 bases lay between the germline ends. This CDR3 has 15 residues. Germline CDR1 SEHNR, CDR2 FQNEAQ (reference sequence). For the CDR3, the DNA is TGTGCCAGCATAGGGCCGGTTTCTGGGGCCAACGTCCTGACTTTC. This gives the protein CASIGPVSGANVLTF.

Concerning this clonotype: No conserved phenylalanine or tryptophan ends this CDR3, so it is likely a read error. The rearrangement uses TRBV5-4 and TRBJ2-5; TRBD2 agrees at 7 bases. Per the germline V gene, CDR1 is SGHNT and CDR2 is YYREEE (reference sequence). CDR3 length: 15 residues. CDR3 region: CASSLGREPAWTQYY. CDR3 bases: TGTGCCAGCAGTTTGGGGAGGGAGCCCGCCTGGACCCAGTACTAC.

In regard to this clonotype: The CDR3 ends on some other residue instead of the conserved phenylalanine or tryptophan, so this is likely a read error. The chain carries TRBV29-1 and TRBJ2-7, with D perhaps matching TRBD2 (6 bases). The length of the CDR3 is 13 residues. Deletions cut 6 bases from V and 1 base from J, with 13 bases between. Per germline, CDR1 SQVTM and CDR2 ANQGSEA. Here the CDR3 reads CSVRDSHSYEQYY. The CDR3, as DNA: TGCAGCGTGAGGGACTCTCATTCCTACGAGCAGTACTAC.

Points on this clonotype: Compared with germline, one end of the junction differs, possibly owing to a read error. CDR3 protein: CASKAVSGANVLIF. For the CDR3, the DNA is TGTGCCAGCAAGGCAGTCTCTGGGGCCAACGTCCTGATTTTC. The V call is TRBV6-4, the J call TRBJ2-6; D is perhaps TRBD1 (5 bases). CDR3 length equals 14 residues. Germline CDR1 MRHNA, CDR2 SNTAGT.

The J gene is TRBJ1-4, the V gene TRBV6-1; D possibly corresponds to TRBD1 (5 bases). V gave up 7 bases and J gave up 8 bases, with 17 bases separating them. The CDR3 sequence is 14 residues long. Germline CDR1 reads MNHNS; CDR2 reads SASEGT. CDR3 bases: TGTGCCAGCAACTCCCGGGACCGGAGGGAAAAACTGTTTTTT. This codes for CASNSRDRREKLFF.

Notes on this clonotype: One junction end does not reproduce the germline sequence, and a read error may be involved. The CDR3, as DNA: TGCAGCGTTCGCTCGGGGGGCCAGGGGAATGAACAGTTCTTC. It yields the protein CSVRSGGQGNEQFF. The rearrangement uses TRBV29-1 and TRBJ2-1, with D maybe TRBD2 (7 bases). Germline CDR1 SQVTM, CDR2 ANQGSEA. The CDR3 extends over 14 amino acids.

As regards this clonotype: Mismatch with germline at one junction end may stem from a read error. The genes are TRBV6-2 or TRBV6-3 and TRBJ1-4; maybe TRBD1 (5 bases). The CDR3 is 14 amino acids. Germline V gives CDR1 MNHEY, CDR2 SVGEGT. CDR3 DNA: TGTGTCAGCAGTACTGGGAGTAGGGGTGGAAAACTGTTTTTT. Residues: CVSSTGSRGGKLFF.

This clonotype was recorded many times. This rearrangement joins TRBV28 to TRBJ2-3; D may be TRBD1 or TRBD2 (5 bases each). Germline V lookup: CDR1 MDHEN, CDR2 SYDVKM. Trimming took 2 bases from V and 2 from J, leaving 11 bases between them. This CDR3 has 15 amino acids. CDR3 protein: CASSLNSGHTDTQYF. As DNA, the CDR3 is TGTGCCAGCAGTTTAAACAGCGGACACACAGATACGCAGTATTTT.

The table lists this clonotype with a count of one. The chain joins TRBV11-2 to TRBJ2-1, with 7 bases aligning to TRBD2. The CDR3 is 13 amino acids. Germline V CDR1 and CDR2: SGHAT, FQNNGV. V dropped 11 bases and J dropped 10; count of bases not matched to a gene: 14. CDR3 bases: TGTGCCGAAGGAGAGGGAGGGCCGCTCGAGCAGTTCTTC. Amino acid sequence: CAEGEGGPLEQFF.

Notes on this clonotype: A much larger clone is a single base away; this may be a read error. The chain's CDR3 is CSGPKHYYTDTQYF. The DNA for the CDR3 is TGCAGTGGTCCTAAACACTACTACACAGATACGCAGTATTTT. This sequence joins TRBV20-1 and TRBJ2-3; D is ambiguous. V shed 7 bases and J shed 2 bases, with 16 bases lying between them. CDR1 DFQATT and CDR2 SNEGSKA come from the germline V gene (reference sequence). The CDR3 spans 14 residues.

Worth noting for this clonotype: Germline and junction disagree at one end, which may indicate a read error. The chain recombines TRBV20-1 with TRBJ2-4; D call uncertain. Per germline, CDR1 DFQATT and CDR2 SNEGSKA (reference sequence). The CDR3 contains 14 residues. CDR3: CSAPPEVLGNIQYF. The CDR3 nucleotides are TGCAGTGCACCACCCGAGGTACTGGGGAACATTCAGTACTTT.

Comments on this clonotype: At one boundary the junction diverges from the germline segment, which might be a read error. The chain has TRBV11-2 and TRBJ2-7; D is possibly TRBD1 (6 bases). Germline V lookup: CDR1 SGHAT, CDR2 FQNNGV. The length of the CDR3 is 13 residues. The CDR3 reads CTSSLRQAYEQYF. The CDR3 region has the DNA TGTACCAGCAGCCTTCGACAGGCCTACGAGCAGTACTTT.